This T cell receptor (beta chain) was sequenced in a study of spatial heterogeneity in lung cancer. The wider study: Within tumor regions, the number of TCR transcripts tracked closely with a T cell module score obtained from matched bulk RNA-seq. The mean occurrence of each unique TCR and UMI combination in raw reads exceeded nine.

Documented time point: sample taken at primary tumor resection. There were around 72 donors, all of them untreated patients with early-stage non-small cell lung cancer. TCRdb ran MiXCR on the 5' RACE reads and lists one entry per CDR3 protein. There are 3,400 or so distinct CDR3 sequences in the sample; about 15% occur only once, and more than 20% lies in the top ten. Regarding the study as a whole: There was tracking of ubiquitous and regional nonsynonymous mutations by the respective counts of ubiquitous and regional expanded TCRs. How many expanded intratumoral alpha and beta TCRs were present tracked the tumor mutation count, which was a count of nonsynonymous mutations.

With respect to this clonotype: Its specificity is not known.

The germline V gene has CDR1 SGHTA and CDR2 FQGNSA. V lost 3 bases and J lost 4, with 13 bases in between. This CDR3 has 15 residues. V is TRBV7-2 and J is TRBJ2-1; D is possibly TRBD2 (6 bases). The TCR was taken from a female donor with early-stage non-small cell lung cancer. The sequences come from lung tumor tissue, collected at surgery. CDR3 sequence (DNA): TGTGCCAGCAGCTTCGGATGGGGGGATTACAATGAGCAGTTCTTC. Translated, it gives CASSFGWGDYNEQFF.